Following are 24 T cell receptor beta chains from one sample sequenced in a study of blood T cell repertoires in COVID-19. Sequenced by immunoSEQ multiplex PCR; TCRdb stores in-frame clones only, minus some. The table lists 85,000 to 95,000 clones, 72% of them singletons. Sequenced: peripheral blood. These receptors were obtained from an elderly woman with acute or convalescent COVID-19.

V and J are TRBV21-1 and TRBJ1-4; the table's TRBD1 call for D was not verified on the DNA. TRBV21-1 is flagged as a pseudogene. This CDR3 spans 15 amino acids. This chain's CDR3 is CASSKDWGHGEKLFF. CDR3 DNA sequence: TGTGCCAGCAGCAAAGACTGGGGGCACGGGGAAAAACTGTTTTTT.

The chain is built from TRBV7-2 and TRBJ2-1; possible D gene TRBD2, 7 bases. The CDR3 is 14 amino acids. Trimming took off 8 bases at V and 6 bases at J, with 17 bases between the two ends. Germline V lookup: CDR1 SGHTA, CDR2 FQGNSA. The CDR3 reads CASASGGLLNEQFF. CDR3 bases: TGTGCCAGCGCCTCGGGGGGCCTCCTCAATGAGCAGTTCTTC.

This clone came up a few times. The chain is built from TRBV6-5 and TRBJ1-4; no clear D gene. V was trimmed by 5 bases and J by 3 bases, leaving 4 bases between them. This CDR3 has 12 residues. Per the germline V gene, CDR1 is MNHEY and CDR2 is SVGAGI. This chain's CDR3 is CASSPSNEKLFF. CDR3 bases: TGTGCCAGCAGTCCGTCTAATGAAAAACTGTTTTTT.

Only a few counts were recorded for this clone. The genes are TRBV28 and TRBJ2-7; 12 bases fit TRBD2. With 7 bases clipped from V and 0 bases from J, the junction kept 19 bases outside the gene matches. The CDR3 has 20 amino acids. CDR1 and CDR2 (germline): MDHEN, SYDVKM. CDR3 amino acids: CASTKSTSGGLAGTSYEQYF. The CDR3 DNA reads as TGTGCCAGCACTAAATCCACCTCCGGCGGACTAGCGGGGACCTCCTACGAGCAGTACTTC. The entire variable domain, with the rest obtained from reference TRBV28 and TRBJ2-7, is as follows: DVKVTQSSRYLVKRTGEKVFLECVQDMDHENMFWYRQDPGLGLRLIYFSYDVKMKEKGDIPEGYSVSREKKERFSLILESASTNQTSMYLCASTKSTSGGLAGTSYEQYFGPGTRLTVT.

The V and J genes are TRBV2 and TRBJ1-1; no reliable D call. Between the trimmed V and J ends, which lost 2 bases and 1 base, there was a span of 8 bases. There are 14 residues in the CDR3. Per germline, CDR1 SNHLY and CDR2 FYNNEI. CDR3 coding DNA: TGTGCCAGCAGTGAATTTACAGCGAACACTGAAGCTTTCTTT. It yields the protein CASSEFTANTEAFF.

V gene TRBV5-1 combines with J gene TRBJ1-1, with 8 bases identical to TRBD1. CDR1 and CDR2 from the germline V gene are SGHRS and YFSETQ. V dropped 3 bases and J dropped 2; count of bases not matched to a gene: 6. The CDR3 spans 15 residues. In DNA form, the CDR3 reads TGCGCCAGCAGCTACAGGGGGACAGAAAACACTGAAGCTTTCTTT. This encodes CASSYRGTENTEAFF.

The chain joins TRBV2 to TRBJ2-5; tentative D call: TRBD2 (7 bases). Trimming shortened V by 6 bases and J by 2 bases, and 16 bases separated the two germline ends. CDR1 is SNHLY and CDR2 is FYNNEI in the germline V gene. CDR3 length: 15 residues. The CDR3 protein is CASRPRGGGQETQYF. The CDR3 DNA sequence: TGTGCCAGCAGGCCGCGAGGGGGGGGACAAGAGACCCAGTACTTC.

The rearrangement links TRBV10-3 to TRBJ2-5, with D possibly being TRBD2 (6 bases). Trimming stripped 4 bases from V and 1 base from J, with 10 bases between. The CDR3 extends over 14 amino acids. Germline V gives CDR1 ENHRY, CDR2 SYGVKD. CDR3 sequence reads: CAISAGGGQETQYF. The CDR3 region has the DNA TGTGCCATCAGTGCCGGGGGAGGCCAAGAGACCCAGTACTTC.

J is TRBJ1-1 and V is TRBV9; a weak D match, TRBD1 (6 bases). CDR1 is SGDLS and CDR2 is YYNGEE in the germline V gene. V was cut by 2 bases and J by 1 base, with 9 bases left in between. This CDR3 has 14 residues. CDR3 sequence (DNA): TGTGCCAGCAGCGTGACAGGATCGAACACTGAAGCTTTCTTT. Its translation is CASSVTGSNTEAFF. The variable domain in full, with the rest retrieved from reference TRBV9 and TRBJ1-1, is DSGVTQTPKHLITATGQRVTLRCSPRSGDLSVYWYQQSLDQGLQFLIQYYNGEERAKGNILERFSAQQFPDLHSELNLSSLELGDSALYFCASSVTGSNTEAFFGQGTRLTVV.

J is TRBJ1-2 and V is TRBV7-2; 7 nucleotides agree with TRBD1. Germline assignment: CDR1 SGHTA and CDR2 FQGNSA. This CDR3 region has 16 residues. The junction had 7 bases not matched to a gene; V was cut back by 2 bases and J by 1 base. The CDR3 bases are TGTGCCAGCAGCTTACAATCAGGGGGAGTTAACTATGGCTACACCTTC. It codes for CASSLQSGGVNYGYTF.

This chain uses TRBV9 with TRBJ1-6; 10 nucleotides line up with TRBD1. V lost 3 bases to trimming and J lost 11 bases; unmatched junction nucleotides: 5. The CDR3 sequence is 14 residues long. From germline, CDR1 is SGDLS and CDR2 YYNGEE. CDR3 in DNA: TGTGCCAGCAGCGGCGGACAGGGGGGAACACCCCTCCACTTT. Its protein product is CASSGGQGGTPLHF.

The V call is TRBV6-4, the J call TRBJ2-5, with D uncertain. Trimming cost V 3 bases and J 5 bases, with 7 bases left between them. This CDR3 contains 12 residues. Germline-derived CDR1 and CDR2 are MRHNA and SNTAGT. CDR3 sequence: CASSERRETQYF. CDR3 nucleotides: TGTGCCAGCAGTGAGAGGCGGGAGACCCAGTACTTC.

J is TRBJ1-4 and V is TRBV9; 9 positions match TRBD1. The CDR3 has 14 amino acids. Germline V lookup: CDR1 SGDLS, CDR2 YYNGEE. The V and J ends lost 4 bases and 8 bases, in that order; junction bases with no gene match: 6. The CDR3 reads CASSPRTGEEKLFF. CDR3 in DNA: TGTGCCAGCAGCCCGCGGACAGGGGAAGAAAAACTGTTTTTT.

The CDR3: CASSTLGQGRTDTQYF. DNA for the CDR3: TGTGCCAGTAGTACCCTTGGACAGGGGAGGACAGATACGCAGTATTTT. The rearrangement links TRBV19 to TRBJ2-3; 9 bases line up with TRBD1. This CDR3 is built from 16 residues. Germline CDR1 and CDR2: LNHDA and SQIVND (reference sequence). The junction had 8 bases not matched to a gene; V was cut back by 4 bases and J by 3 bases.

Worth noting for this clone: Other DNA sequences in this sample translate to the same CDR3. CDR3 amino acids: CASSPGLAGGNEQFF. The CDR3 DNA follows: TGTGCCAGCAGTCCAGGACTAGCGGGGGGCAATGAGCAGTTCTTC. The V call is TRBV28, the J call TRBJ2-1; TRBD2 agrees at 14 bases. From germline, CDR1 is MDHEN and CDR2 SYDVKM. J was trimmed by 6 bases and V by 5 bases; bases with no gene match: 3. The CDR3 is 15 amino acids.

V usage is TRBV2 and J usage is TRBJ2-3; TRBD2 is a possible D gene (5 bases). Germline assignment: CDR1 SNHLY and CDR2 FYNNEI. There are 15 residues in the CDR3. Trimming removed 8 bases from V and 4 bases from J, with 19 bases in between. The CDR3 spells CASGNGVRPPDTQYF. CDR3 in DNA: TGTGCCAGCGGGAACGGGGTCCGACCCCCAGATACGCAGTATTTT.

This chain connects TRBV20-1 to TRBJ2-3, with D tentatively TRBD1 (5 bases). V lost 6 bases and J 5 bases, leaving 18 bases between the germline ends. The CDR3 extends over 14 amino acids. CDR1 is DFQATT, CDR2 SNEGSKA, per germline (reference sequence). As DNA, the CDR3 is TGCAGTGCAAGTGACAGTATGACAGAAGATACGCAGTATTTT. Translating it yields CSASDSMTEDTQYF.

This clone was picked up a small number of times. The V gene is TRBV5-1, the J gene TRBJ2-7; 10 nucleotides agree with TRBD1. The junction had 1 base not matched to a gene; V was cut back by 0 bases and J by 4 bases. CDR1 and CDR2 (germline): SGHRS, YFSETQ. The CDR3 is 14 amino acids. CDR3 region: CASSLGTGGYEQYF. CDR3 coding DNA: TGCGCCAGCAGCTTGGGGACAGGGGGATACGAGCAGTACTTC.

The V gene is TRBV5-4, the J gene TRBJ1-1, with 8 bases matching TRBD1. The germline V gene encodes CDR1 SGHNT and CDR2 YYREEE (reference sequence). CDR3 length equals 19 residues. With 4 bases clipped from V and 2 bases from J, the junction kept 19 bases outside the gene matches. The CDR3, as DNA: TGTGCCAGCAGCGATCTTGGATCCGGACAGGGAAGAACAAACACTGAAGCTTTCTTT. Its protein is CASSDLGSGQGRTNTEAFF. Complete variable domain (other parts from reference TRBV5-4 and TRBJ1-1): ETGVTQSPTHLIKTRGQQVTLRCSSQSGHNTVSWYQQALGQGPQFIFQYYREEENGRGNFPPRFSGLQFPNYSSELNVNALELDDSALYLCASSDLGSGQGRTNTEAFFGQGTRLTVV.

Many counts were recorded for this clone. The CDR3 sequence is CASSWSSLIPGGNTF. CDR3 sequence (DNA): TGTGCCAGCAGCTGGAGTAGTCTGATCCCGGGGGGTAACACCTTC. This chain links TRBV5-4 with TRBJ1-2, with a possible D match to TRBD1 (5 bases). This CDR3 is built from 15 residues. Germline V gives CDR1 SGHNT, CDR2 YYREEE (reference sequence). Trimming pared 3 bases from V and 12 bases from J, leaving 24 bases between.

The chain is built from TRBV9 and TRBJ1-2; 7 nucleotides align to TRBD1. This CDR3 is built from 14 residues. The V segment lost 3 bases and the J segment 0 bases; nucleotides outside the gene matches: 2. In germline, CDR1 is SGDLS, CDR2 YYNGEE. The CDR3 is CASSGTGPNYGYTF. The DNA for the CDR3 is TGTGCCAGCAGCGGGACAGGCCCTAACTATGGCTACACCTTC.

The chain couples TRBV9 to TRBJ2-3; 7 bases fit TRBD1. Germline V gene sequence: CDR1 SGDLS, CDR2 YYNGEE. The CDR3 runs to 17 residues. V lost 0 bases and J lost 0; bases outside the gene matches: 7. The CDR3 DNA is TGTGCCAGCAGCGTAGCATACGGGACAGCTAGCACAGATACGCAGTATTTT. It encodes CASSVAYGTASTDTQYF.

In its sample, this clone was seen a few times. J is TRBJ1-1 and V is TRBV5-1; a possible D gene is TRBD1 (5 bases). V lost 4 bases, J lost 8 bases, and 18 bases lay in between. Germline V gives CDR1 SGHRS, CDR2 YFSETQ. This CDR3 has 14 amino acids. The CDR3 spells CASSELGGAVEAFF. The DNA of the CDR3 is TGCGCCAGCAGCGAGTTAGGAGGGGCCGTGGAAGCTTTCTTT.

V is TRBV5-4 and J is TRBJ1-2; D ambiguous. With 1 base removed from V and 7 bases from J, the gap between germline ends came to 14 bases. This CDR3 comprises 14 residues. Germline V gene sequence: CDR1 SGHNT, CDR2 YYREEE (reference sequence). CDR3 residues: CASSLYMGEGGYTF. The CDR3 region has the DNA TGTGCCAGCAGCTTGTATATGGGAGAAGGTGGCTACACCTTC.